Reported below is one TCR beta chain. In the study's own analysis: Estimated nucleated cell counts came from reference gene primer amplification. Some clones are missing from TCRdb's copy, which holds only in-frame ones; the method was immunoSEQ multiplex PCR. Clonal size and the V and J genes are those of that table, whereas D and trimming came from the DNA. The data show hundreds of thousands of clones, nearly 90% seen once. This sample is drawn from a study of blood T cell repertoires in COVID-19. Study-wide background: COVID-19 samples from acute and convalescent phases originated in the United States, Italy and Spain. T cells, B-cell-depleted T cells, or PBMCs supplied cDNA or gDNA.

CDR3 length: 16 amino acids. Germline V gene sequence: CDR1 SGHVS, CDR2 FQNEAQ. With V trimmed by 4 bases and J by 0 bases, 6 bases remained unmatched. The receptor was isolated from a man between 18 and 29 years old with active or convalescent COVID-19. The chain links TRBV7-8 to TRBJ1-3; 7 bases line up with TRBD1. Sequenced material: peripheral blood. The CDR3 reads CASSSTGQASGNTIYF. The CDR3, as DNA: TGTGCCAGCAGCTCAACCGGACAGGCCTCTGGAAACACCATATATTTT.